The source of this TCR beta chain is a study of T cells expressing NK-cell markers. TCRdb reprocessed the 5' RACE reads, with one entry per CDR3 protein and no DNA. In all, the sample yields some 120,000 distinct CDR3 sequences. CDR1 SGHVS and CDR2 FNYEAQ come from the germline V gene. The CDR3 contains 16 residues. The sequence was obtained from a woman aged 18 to 75 in good health. This chain links TRBV7-6 with TRBJ2-2; TCRdb's D gene call, TRBD1, goes unchecked for lack of DNA. The sequenced sample was blood T cells: a sorted CD56 or NKG2C T cell subset, CD4+ or CD8+ T cells, or bulk PBMC T cells (not recorded which). Here the CDR3 reads CASSLAHQGATGELFF.